Here is one T cell receptor beta chain with its context. What it recognizes is unknown. The PCR made use of 60 Vbeta and 13 Jbeta primers. Repertoires were generated with immunoSEQ multiplex PCR, while TCRdb's copy carries only in-frame clones and drops some. The profile covers 210,000 or so clones, with around 85% appearing a single time and 0.2% to 0.25% taken by the ten largest. The CDR3 length is 13 residues. V lost 5 bases to trimming and J lost 5 bases, with 13 bases between them. Germline values: CDR1 SNHLY, CDR2 FYNNEI. This specimen belongs to a study of cytomegalovirus exposure and HLA in healthy donors. In the study overall: There were fewer than 500 genotyped donors. Of these, about 81% fell in the genetic ancestry cluster associated with self-reported Caucasian donors.

Broader study findings: Most TCRs appeared rarely, but some public TCRs recurred in many donors.

V usage is TRBV2 and J usage is TRBJ2-7; D possibly corresponds to TRBD2 (7 bases). The TCR was taken from a girl aged 2 to 9 in good health and CMV-seronegative. The sequenced sample consisted of PBMCs. The CDR3 DNA follows: TGTGCCAGCAGTCCCCCGGGGGGCAACGAGCAGTACTTC. Amino acids: CASSPPGGNEQYF.